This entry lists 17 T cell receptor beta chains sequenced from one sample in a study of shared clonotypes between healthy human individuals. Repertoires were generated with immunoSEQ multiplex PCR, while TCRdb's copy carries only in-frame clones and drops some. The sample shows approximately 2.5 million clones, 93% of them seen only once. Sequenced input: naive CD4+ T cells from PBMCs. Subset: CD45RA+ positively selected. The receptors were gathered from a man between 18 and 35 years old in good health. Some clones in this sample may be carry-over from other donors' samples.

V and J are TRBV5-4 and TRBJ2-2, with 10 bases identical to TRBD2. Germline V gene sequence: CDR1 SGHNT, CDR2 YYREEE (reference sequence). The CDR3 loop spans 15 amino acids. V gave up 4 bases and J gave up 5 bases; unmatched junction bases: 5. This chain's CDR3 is CASSQREGRTGELFF. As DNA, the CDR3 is TGTGCCAGCAGCCAGCGGGAGGGAAGGACCGGGGAGCTGTTTTTT.

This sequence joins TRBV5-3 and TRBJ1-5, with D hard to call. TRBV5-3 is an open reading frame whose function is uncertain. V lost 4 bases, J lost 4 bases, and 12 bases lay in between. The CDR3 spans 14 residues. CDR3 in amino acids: CARSVFSANQPQHF. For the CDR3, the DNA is TGTGCCAGAAGCGTGTTTTCCGCAAATCAGCCCCAGCATTTT.

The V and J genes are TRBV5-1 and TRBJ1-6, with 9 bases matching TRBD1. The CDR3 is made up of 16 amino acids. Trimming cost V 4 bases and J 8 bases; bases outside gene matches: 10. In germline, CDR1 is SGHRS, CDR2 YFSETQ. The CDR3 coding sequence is TGCGCCAGCAGCACACGGGACAGGGATCAATATTCACCCCTCCACTTT. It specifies CASSTRDRDQYSPLHF.

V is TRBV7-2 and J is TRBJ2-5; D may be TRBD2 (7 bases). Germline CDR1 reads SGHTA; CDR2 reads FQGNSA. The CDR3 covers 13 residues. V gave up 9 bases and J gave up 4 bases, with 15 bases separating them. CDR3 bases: TGTGCCAGTGGGGAGGGGGGAAGAGAGACCCAGTACTTC. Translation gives CASGEGGRETQYF. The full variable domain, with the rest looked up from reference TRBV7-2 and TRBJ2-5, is GAGVSQSPSNKVTEKGKDVELRCDPISGHTALYWYRQSLGQGLEFLIYFQGNSAPDKSGLPSDRFSAERTGGSVSTLTIQRTQQEDSAVYLCASGEGGRETQYFGPGTRLLVL.

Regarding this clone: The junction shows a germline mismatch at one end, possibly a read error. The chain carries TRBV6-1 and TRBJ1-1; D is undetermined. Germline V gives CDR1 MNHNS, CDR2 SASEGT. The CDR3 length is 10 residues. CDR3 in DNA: TGTGCCAGCAGTGAAGCGTCAAGTCTCTTT. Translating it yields CASSEASSLF.

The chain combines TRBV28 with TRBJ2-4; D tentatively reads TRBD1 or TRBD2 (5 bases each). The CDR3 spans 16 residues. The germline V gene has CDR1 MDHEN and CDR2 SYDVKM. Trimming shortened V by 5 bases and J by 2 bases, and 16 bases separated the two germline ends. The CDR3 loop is CASSRDQPGPKNIQYF. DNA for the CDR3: TGTGCCAGCAGTCGGGACCAACCCGGCCCCAAAAACATTCAGTACTTC.

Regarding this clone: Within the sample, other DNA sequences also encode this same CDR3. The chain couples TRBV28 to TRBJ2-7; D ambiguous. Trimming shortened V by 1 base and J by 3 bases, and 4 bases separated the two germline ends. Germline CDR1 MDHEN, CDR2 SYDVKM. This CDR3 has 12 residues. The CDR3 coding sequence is TGTGCCAGCAGTTTATACGGCTACGAGCAGTACTTC. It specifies CASSLYGYEQYF.

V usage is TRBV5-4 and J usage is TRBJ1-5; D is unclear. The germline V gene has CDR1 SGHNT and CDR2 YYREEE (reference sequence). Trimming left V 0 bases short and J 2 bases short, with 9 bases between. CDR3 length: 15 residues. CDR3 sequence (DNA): TGTGCCAGCAGCTTGGTTGGGTTTGGCAATCAGCCCCAGCATTTT. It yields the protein CASSLVGFGNQPQHF.

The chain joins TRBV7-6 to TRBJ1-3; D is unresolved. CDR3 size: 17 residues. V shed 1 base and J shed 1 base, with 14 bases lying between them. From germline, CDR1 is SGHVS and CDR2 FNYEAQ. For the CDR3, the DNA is TGTGCCAGCAGCTTAGAGGCAAGGGTCCGATCTGGAAACACCATATATTTT. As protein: CASSLEARVRSGNTIYF.

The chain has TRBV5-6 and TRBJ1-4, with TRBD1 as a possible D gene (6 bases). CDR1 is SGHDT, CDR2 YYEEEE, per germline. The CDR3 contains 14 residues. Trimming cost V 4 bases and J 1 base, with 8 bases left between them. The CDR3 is CASSPQGTNEKLFF. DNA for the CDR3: TGTGCCAGCAGCCCACAGGGAACTAATGAAAAACTGTTTTTT.

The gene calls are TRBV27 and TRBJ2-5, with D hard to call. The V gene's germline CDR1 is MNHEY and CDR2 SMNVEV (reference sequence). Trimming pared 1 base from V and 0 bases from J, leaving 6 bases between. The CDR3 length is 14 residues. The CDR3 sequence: CASSLFRDQETQYF. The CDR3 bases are TGTGCCAGCAGTTTATTCCGCGACCAAGAGACCCAGTACTTC.

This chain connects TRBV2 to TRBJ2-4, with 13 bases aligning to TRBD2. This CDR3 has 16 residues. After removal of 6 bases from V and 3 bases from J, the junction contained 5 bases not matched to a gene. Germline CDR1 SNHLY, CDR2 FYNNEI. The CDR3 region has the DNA TGTGCCAGCAGCCCCGGACTAGCGGGAGTCAAAAACATTCAGTACTTC. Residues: CASSPGLAGVKNIQYF.

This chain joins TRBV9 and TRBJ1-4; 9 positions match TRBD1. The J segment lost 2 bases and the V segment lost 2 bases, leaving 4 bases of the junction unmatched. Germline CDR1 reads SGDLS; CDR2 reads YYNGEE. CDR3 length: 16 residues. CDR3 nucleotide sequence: TGTGCCAGCAGCGTTGACAGGGGGTCGACTAATGAAAAACTGTTTTTT. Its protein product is CASSVDRGSTNEKLFF.

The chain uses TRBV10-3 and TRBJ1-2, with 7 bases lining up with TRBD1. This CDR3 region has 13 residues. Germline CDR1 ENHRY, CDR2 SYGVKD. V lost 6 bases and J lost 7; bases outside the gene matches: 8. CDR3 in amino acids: CAIRADRDTGYTF. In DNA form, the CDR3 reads TGTGCCATCAGGGCCGACAGGGATACTGGCTACACCTTC.

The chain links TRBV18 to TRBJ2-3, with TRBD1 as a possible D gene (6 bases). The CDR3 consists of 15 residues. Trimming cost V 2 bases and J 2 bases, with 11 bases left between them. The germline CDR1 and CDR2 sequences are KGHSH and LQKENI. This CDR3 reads CASSPGQPNTDTQYF. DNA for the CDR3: TGTGCCAGCTCACCAGGACAGCCAAACACAGATACGCAGTATTTT.

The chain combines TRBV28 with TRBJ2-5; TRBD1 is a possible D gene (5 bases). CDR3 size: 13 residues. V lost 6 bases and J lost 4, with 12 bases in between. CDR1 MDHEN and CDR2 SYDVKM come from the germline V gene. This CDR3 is CASRVQGGETQYF. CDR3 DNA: TGTGCCAGCAGGGTGCAGGGTGGAGAGACCCAGTACTTC. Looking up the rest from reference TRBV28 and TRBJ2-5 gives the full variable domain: DVKVTQSSRYLVKRTGEKVFLECVQDMDHENMFWYRQDPGLGLRLIYFSYDVKMKEKGDIPEGYSVSREKKERFSLILESASTNQTSMYLCASRVQGGETQYFGPGTRLLVL.

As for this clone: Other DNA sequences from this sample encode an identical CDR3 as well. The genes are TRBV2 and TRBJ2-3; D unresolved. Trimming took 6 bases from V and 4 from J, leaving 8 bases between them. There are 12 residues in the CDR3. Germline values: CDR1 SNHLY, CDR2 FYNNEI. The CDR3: CASSLSADTQYF. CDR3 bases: TGTGCCAGCAGCCTCAGCGCAGATACGCAGTATTTT.